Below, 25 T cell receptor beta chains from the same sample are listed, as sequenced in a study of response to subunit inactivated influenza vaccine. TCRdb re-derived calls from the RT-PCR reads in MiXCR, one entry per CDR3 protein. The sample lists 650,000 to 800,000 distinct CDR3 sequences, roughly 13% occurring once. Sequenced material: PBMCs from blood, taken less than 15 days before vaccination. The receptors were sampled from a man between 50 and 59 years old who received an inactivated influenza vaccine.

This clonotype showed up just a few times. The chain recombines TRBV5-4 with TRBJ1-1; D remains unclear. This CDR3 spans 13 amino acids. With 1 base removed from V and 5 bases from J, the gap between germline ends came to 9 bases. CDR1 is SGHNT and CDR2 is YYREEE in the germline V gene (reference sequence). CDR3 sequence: CASSLRVSTEAFF. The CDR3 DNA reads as TGTGCCAGCAGCTTGAGGGTCTCTACTGAAGCTTTCTTT.

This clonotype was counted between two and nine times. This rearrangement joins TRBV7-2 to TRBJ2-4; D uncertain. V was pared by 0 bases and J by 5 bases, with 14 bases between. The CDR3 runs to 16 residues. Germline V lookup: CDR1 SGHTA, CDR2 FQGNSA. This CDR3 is CASSLASWTQENIQYF. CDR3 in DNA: TGTGCCAGCAGCTTAGCGTCCTGGACCCAGGAAAACATTCAGTACTTC.

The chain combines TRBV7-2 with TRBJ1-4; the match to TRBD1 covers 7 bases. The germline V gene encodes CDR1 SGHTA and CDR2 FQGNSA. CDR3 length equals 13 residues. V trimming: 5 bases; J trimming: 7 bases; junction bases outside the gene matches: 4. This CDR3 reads CASSLRQGEKLFF. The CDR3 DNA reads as TGTGCCAGCAGCCTAAGACAGGGTGAAAAACTGTTTTTT.

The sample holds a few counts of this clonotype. CDR3 amino acids: CASSPVGQGEQYF. DNA of the CDR3: TGTGCCAGCTCACCCGTAGGACAGGGCGAGCAGTACTTC. The chain uses TRBV18 and TRBJ2-7; 8 bases line up with TRBD1. Germline CDR1 and CDR2: KGHSH and LQKENI. V shed 3 bases and J 6 bases; nucleotides not matched to a gene: 4. CDR3 length: 13 residues.

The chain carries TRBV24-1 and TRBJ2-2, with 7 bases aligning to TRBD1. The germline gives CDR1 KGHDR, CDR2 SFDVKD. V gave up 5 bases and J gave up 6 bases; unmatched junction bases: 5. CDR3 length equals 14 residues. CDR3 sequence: CATSGQGVAGELFF. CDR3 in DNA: TGTGCCACCAGTGGTCAGGGGGTCGCCGGGGAGCTGTTTTTT.

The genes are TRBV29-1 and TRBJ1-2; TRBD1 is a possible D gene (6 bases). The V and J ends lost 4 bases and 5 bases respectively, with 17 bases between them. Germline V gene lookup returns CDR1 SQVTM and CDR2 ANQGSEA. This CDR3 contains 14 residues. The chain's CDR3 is CSVGGGTPSYGYTF. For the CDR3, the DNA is TGCAGCGTTGGGGGGGGCACCCCCTCGTATGGCTACACCTTC.

This chain's CDR3 is CASSPRASGSSTDTQYF. CDR3 in DNA: TGTGCCAGCTCACCACGGGCTAGCGGGAGTAGCACAGATACGCAGTATTTT. This chain connects TRBV18 to TRBJ2-3; 10 bases are shared with TRBD2. The CDR3 totals 17 residues. Losses at the gene ends were 1 base for V and 0 bases for J; bases not matched to a gene: 4. CDR1 is KGHSH, CDR2 LQKENI, per germline. The variable domain in full, completed from reference TRBV18 and TRBJ2-3, reads NAGVMQNPRHLVRRRGQEARLRCSPMKGHSHVYWYRQLPEEGLKFMVYLQKENIIDESGMPKERFSAEFPKEGPSILRIQQVVRGDSAAYFCASSPRASGSSTDTQYFGPGTRLTVL.

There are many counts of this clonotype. The CDR3 sequence: CASRRAGEGYTF. DNA of the CDR3: TGTGCCAGCAGGAGGGCAGGCGAGGGCTACACCTTC. V gene TRBV7-9 combines with J gene TRBJ1-2; no reliable D call. Trimming removed 6 bases from V and 8 bases from J, with 13 bases in between. Per germline, CDR1 SEHNR and CDR2 FQNEAQ (reference sequence). This CDR3 has 12 residues.

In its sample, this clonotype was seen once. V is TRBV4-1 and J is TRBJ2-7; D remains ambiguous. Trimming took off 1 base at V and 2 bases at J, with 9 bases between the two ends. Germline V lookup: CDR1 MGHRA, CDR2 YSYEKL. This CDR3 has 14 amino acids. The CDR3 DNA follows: TGCGCCAGCAGCCAAGTCGCCAACACCTACGAGCAGTACTTC. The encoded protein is CASSQVANTYEQYF.

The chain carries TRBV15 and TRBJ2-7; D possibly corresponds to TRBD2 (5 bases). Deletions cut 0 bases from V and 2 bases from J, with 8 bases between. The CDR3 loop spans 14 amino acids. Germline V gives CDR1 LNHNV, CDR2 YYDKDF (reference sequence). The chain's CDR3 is CATSRERTPYEQYF. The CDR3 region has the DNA TGTGCCACCAGCAGAGAACGGACTCCCTACGAGCAGTACTTC.

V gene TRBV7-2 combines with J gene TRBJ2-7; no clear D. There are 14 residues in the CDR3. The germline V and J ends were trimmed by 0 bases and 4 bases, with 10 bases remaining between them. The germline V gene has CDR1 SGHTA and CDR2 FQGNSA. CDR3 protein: CASSLAESRYEQYF. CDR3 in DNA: TGTGCCAGCAGCTTAGCGGAATCAAGGTACGAGCAGTACTTC. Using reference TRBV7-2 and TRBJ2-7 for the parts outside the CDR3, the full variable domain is GAGVSQSPSNKVTEKGKDVELRCDPISGHTALYWYRQSLGQGLEFLIYFQGNSAPDKSGLPSDRFSAERTGGSVSTLTIQRTQQEDSAVYLCASSLAESRYEQYFGPGTRLTVT.

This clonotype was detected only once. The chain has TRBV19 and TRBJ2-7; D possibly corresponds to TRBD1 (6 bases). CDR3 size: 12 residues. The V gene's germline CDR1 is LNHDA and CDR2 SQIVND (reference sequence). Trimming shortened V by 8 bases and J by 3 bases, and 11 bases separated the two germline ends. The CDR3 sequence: CASGGNFYEQYF. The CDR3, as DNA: TGTGCCAGTGGGGGCAACTTCTACGAGCAGTACTTC. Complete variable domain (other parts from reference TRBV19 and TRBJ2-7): DGGITQSPKYLFRKEGQNVTLSCEQNLNHDAMYWYRQDPGQGLRLIYYSQIVNDFQKGDIAEGYSVSREKKESFPLTVTSAQKNPTAFYLCASGGNFYEQYFGPGTRLTVT.

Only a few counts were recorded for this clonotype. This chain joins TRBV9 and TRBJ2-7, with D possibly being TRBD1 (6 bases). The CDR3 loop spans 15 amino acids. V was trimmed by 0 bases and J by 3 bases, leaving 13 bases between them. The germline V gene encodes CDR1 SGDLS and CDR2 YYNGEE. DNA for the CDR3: TGTGCCAGCAGCGTAGATGGGGGACACGGCTACGAGCAGTACTTC. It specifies CASSVDGGHGYEQYF.

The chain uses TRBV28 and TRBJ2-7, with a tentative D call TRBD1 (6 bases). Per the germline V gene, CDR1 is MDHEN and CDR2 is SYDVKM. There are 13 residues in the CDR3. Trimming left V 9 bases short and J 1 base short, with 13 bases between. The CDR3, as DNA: TGTGCCAGTAAACGGGACATATCCTACGAGCAGTACTTC. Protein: CASKRDISYEQYF.

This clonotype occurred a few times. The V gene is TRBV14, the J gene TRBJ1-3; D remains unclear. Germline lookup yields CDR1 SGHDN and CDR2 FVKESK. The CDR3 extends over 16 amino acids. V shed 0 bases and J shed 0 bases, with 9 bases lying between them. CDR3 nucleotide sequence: TGTGCCAGCAGCCAAGATCCATCCCCCTCTGGAAACACCATATATTTT. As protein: CASSQDPSPSGNTIYF.

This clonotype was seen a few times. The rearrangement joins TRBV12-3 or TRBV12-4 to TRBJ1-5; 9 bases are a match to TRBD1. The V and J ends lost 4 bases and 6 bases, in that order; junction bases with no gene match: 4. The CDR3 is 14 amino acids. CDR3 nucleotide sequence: TGTGCCAGCAGTTCCAACAGGGGGCGTCAGCCCCAGCATTTT. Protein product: CASSSNRGRQPQHF.

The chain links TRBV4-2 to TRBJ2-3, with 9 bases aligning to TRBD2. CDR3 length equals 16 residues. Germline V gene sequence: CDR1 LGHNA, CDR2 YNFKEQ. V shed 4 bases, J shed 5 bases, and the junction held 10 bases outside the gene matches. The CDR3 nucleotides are TGTGCCAGCAGCCCCCAAGCGGGGGGCCGGGGAGATACGCAGTATTTT. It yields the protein CASSPQAGGRGDTQYF.

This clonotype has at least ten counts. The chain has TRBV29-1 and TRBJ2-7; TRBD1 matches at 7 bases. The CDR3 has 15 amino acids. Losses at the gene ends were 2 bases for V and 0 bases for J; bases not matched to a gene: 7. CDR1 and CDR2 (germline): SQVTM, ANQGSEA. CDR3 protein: CSVELRDRSSYEQYF. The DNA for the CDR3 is TGCAGCGTTGAACTCCGGGACAGAAGCTCCTACGAGCAGTACTTC.

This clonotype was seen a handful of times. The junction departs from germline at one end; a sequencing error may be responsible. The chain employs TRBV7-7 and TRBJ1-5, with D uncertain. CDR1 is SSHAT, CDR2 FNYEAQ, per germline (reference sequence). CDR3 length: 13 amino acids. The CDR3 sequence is CASSSREGQPQHF. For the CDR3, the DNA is TGTGCTAGCAGCTCTCGGGAGGGTCAGCCCCAGCATTTT.

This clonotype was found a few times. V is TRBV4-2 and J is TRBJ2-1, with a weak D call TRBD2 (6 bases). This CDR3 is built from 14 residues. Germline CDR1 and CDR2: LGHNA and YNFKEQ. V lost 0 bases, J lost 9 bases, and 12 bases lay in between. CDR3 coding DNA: TGTGCCAGCAGCCAAGATCAGAACGGGAGTGAGCAGTTCTTC. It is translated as CASSQDQNGSEQFF.

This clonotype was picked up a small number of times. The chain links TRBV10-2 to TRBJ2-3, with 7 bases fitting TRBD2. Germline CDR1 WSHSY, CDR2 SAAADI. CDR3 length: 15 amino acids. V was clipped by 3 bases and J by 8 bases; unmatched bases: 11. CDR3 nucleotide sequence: TGCGCCAGCAGTGATACCGAGGCGCGGGGGAGTACGCAGTATTTT. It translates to CASSDTEARGSTQYF.

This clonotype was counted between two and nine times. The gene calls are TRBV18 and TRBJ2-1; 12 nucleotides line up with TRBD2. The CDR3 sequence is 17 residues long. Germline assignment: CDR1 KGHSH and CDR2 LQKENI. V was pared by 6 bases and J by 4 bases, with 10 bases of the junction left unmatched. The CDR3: CASSRKLAGGSYNEQFF. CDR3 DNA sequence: TGTGCCAGCTCTCGAAAACTAGCGGGAGGATCTTACAATGAGCAGTTCTTC.

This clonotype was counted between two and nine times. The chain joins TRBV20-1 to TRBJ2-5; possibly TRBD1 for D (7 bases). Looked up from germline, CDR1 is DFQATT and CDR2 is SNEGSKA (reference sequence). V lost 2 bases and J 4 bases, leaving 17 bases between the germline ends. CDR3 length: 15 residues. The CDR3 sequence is CSARTTQGGPETQYF. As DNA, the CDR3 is TGCAGTGCTAGAACCACCCAGGGGGGCCCAGAGACCCAGTACTTC.

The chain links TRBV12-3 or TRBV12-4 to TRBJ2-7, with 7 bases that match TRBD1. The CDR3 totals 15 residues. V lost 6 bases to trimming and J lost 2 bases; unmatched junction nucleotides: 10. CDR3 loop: CASRFGQGVAYEQYF. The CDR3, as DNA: TGTGCCAGCAGGTTCGGGCAGGGGGTAGCCTACGAGCAGTACTTC.

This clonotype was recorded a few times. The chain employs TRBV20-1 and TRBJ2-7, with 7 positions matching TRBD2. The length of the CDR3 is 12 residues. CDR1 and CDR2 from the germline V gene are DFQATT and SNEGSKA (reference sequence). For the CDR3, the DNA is TGCAGCCCCCTTGGGACTACCTACGAGCAGTACTTC. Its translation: CSPLGTTYEQYF.